This paragraph reports one T cell receptor beta chain. The antigen is not known. This entry belongs to a study of OX40 agonist ivuxolimab in advanced cancers. Study as a whole: Each dose-escalation patient presented with hepatocellular carcinoma, melanoma, renal cell or head and neck cancer. Study results and limitations: Clonal expansion among partial responders at 0.1-3.0 mg/kg ranked near the lowest. Both CD4+ and CD8+ T cell populations in blood had undergone clonal expansion by week 6 at 0.1 to 3.0 mg/kg. Averaging showed that CD8+ T cells had more expanded clones than CD4+ did.

CDR1 is SNHLY and CDR2 is FYNNEI in the germline V gene. The CDR3 runs to 12 residues. V lost 5 bases and J lost 7, with 11 bases in between. TCRdb keeps only in-frame clones here, not all; method: immunoSEQ multiplex PCR. The data show about 68,000 clones, over 75% seen once. The source of this sequence is an adult with an advanced solid tumor such as melanoma, head and neck, liver or kidney cancer. This specimen consisted of CD4+ or CD8+ T cells sorted from blood, obtained in a trial of the OX40 agonist ivuxolimab. The chain carries TRBV2 and TRBJ1-1, with unresolved D. Here the CDR3 DNA reads TGTGCCAGCAGTAGCGGACGGGGTGAAGCTTTCTTT. Protein sequence: CASSSGRGEAFF.